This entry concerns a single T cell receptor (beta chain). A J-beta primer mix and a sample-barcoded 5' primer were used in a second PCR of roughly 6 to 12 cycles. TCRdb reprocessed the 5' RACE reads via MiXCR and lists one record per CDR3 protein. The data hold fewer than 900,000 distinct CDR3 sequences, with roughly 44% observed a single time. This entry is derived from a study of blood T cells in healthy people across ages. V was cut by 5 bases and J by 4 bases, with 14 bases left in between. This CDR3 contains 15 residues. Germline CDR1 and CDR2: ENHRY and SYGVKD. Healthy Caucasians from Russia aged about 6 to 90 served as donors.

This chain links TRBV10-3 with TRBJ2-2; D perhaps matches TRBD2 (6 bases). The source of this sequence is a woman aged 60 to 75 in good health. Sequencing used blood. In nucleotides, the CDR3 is TGTGCCATCAGTTCCCCGGGACTTGGCACCGGGGAGCTGTTTTTT. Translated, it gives CAISSPGLGTGELFF.